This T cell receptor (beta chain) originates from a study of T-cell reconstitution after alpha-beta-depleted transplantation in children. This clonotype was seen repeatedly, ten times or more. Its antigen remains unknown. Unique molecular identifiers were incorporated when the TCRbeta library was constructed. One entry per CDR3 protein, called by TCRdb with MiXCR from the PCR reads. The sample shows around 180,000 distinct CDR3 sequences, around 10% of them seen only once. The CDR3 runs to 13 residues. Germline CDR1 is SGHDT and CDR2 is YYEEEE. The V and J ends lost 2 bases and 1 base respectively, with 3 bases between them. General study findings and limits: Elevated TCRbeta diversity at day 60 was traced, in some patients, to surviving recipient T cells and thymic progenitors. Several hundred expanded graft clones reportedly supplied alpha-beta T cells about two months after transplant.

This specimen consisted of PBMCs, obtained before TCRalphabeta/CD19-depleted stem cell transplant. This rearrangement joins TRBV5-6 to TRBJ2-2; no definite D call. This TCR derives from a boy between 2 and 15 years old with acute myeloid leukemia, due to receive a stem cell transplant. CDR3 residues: CASSFQNTGELFF. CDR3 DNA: TGTGCCAGCAGCTTTCAGAACACCGGGGAGCTGTTTTTT.